This passage covers 18 T cell receptor beta chains from one sample sequenced in a study of T cells in Graves' hyperthyroidism and ophthalmopathy. Amplification targeted TCR beta CDR3 regions from RNA transcripts. Primed by the HTBI set, a first-round RT-PCR was run on the TCR CDR3. TCRdb analysed the multiplex PCR reads with MiXCR anew, one entry per CDR3 protein. The sample consists of about 130,000 distinct CDR3 sequences, roughly a fifth of them appearing once. The sample consisted of blood. These TCRs come from a woman in her forties or fifties with Graves' hyperthyroidism that later progressed to Graves' ophthalmopathy.

This clonotype was seen many times. The chain carries TRBV7-2 and TRBJ2-2; 10 nucleotides agree with TRBD2. The CDR3 spans 19 residues. Germline trimming cut 2 bases from V and 3 bases from J; bases unmatched to any gene: 12. Germline V gene data show CDR1 as SGHTA and CDR2 as FQGNSA. The CDR3 bases are TGTGCCAGCAGCTTATTGGGGCTAGCGGGAGTCAAGGACACCGGGGAGCTGTTTTTT. Amino acid sequence: CASSLLGLAGVKDTGELFF.

The V and J genes are TRBV27 and TRBJ2-6; weak D call: TRBD2 (7 bases). CDR1 and CDR2 from the germline V gene are MNHEY and SMNVEV (reference sequence). CDR3 size: 18 residues. The V end lost 2 bases, the J end lost 0 bases, and 14 bases lay between the germline ends. CDR3 sequence: CASSLRGGASSGANVLTF. The DNA for the CDR3 is TGTGCCAGCAGTTTAAGGGGGGGGGCTAGCTCTGGGGCCAACGTCCTGACTTTC.

V is TRBV15 and J is TRBJ2-7, with no clear D. Germline CDR1 and CDR2: LNHNV and YYDKDF (reference sequence). V lost 0 bases, J lost 3 bases, and 6 bases lay in between. The CDR3 covers 13 residues. The CDR3: CATSRDTGYEQYF. CDR3 DNA sequence: TGTGCCACCAGCAGAGATACGGGCTACGAGCAGTACTTC. Together with reference TRBV15 and TRBJ2-7, the CDR3 gives the full variable domain: DAMVIQNPRYQVTQFGKPVTLSCSQTLNHNVMYWYQQKSSQAPKLLFHYYDKDFNNEADTPDNFQSRRPNTSFCFLDIRSPGLGDTAMYLCATSRDTGYEQYFGPGTRLTVT.

This rearrangement joins TRBV4-1 to TRBJ1-1, with no clear D. The CDR3 totals 14 residues. CDR1 is MGHRA and CDR2 is YSYEKL in the germline V gene. Trimming stripped 1 base from V and 0 bases from J, with 6 bases between. For the CDR3, the DNA is TGCGCCAGCAGCCAAGTCGGCATGAACACTGAAGCTTTCTTT. This codes for CASSQVGMNTEAFF.

This clonotype came up many times. V is TRBV6-1 and J is TRBJ1-2; 11 positions agree with TRBD1. There are 18 residues in the CDR3. V shed 2 bases, J shed 3 bases, and the junction held 11 bases outside the gene matches. Germline loops: CDR1 MNHNS, CDR2 SASEGT. The CDR3 DNA reads TGTGCCAGCAGTGAACGATTTAGGACAGGGGGCGATTACTATGGCTACACCTTC. Its translation is CASSERFRTGGDYYGYTF.

In this sample, this clonotype turned up many times. The genes are TRBV11-1 and TRBJ1-4, with TRBD1 as a possible D gene (6 bases). V dropped 4 bases and J dropped 2 bases, with 14 bases sitting between them. The CDR3 covers 16 residues. The germline V gene encodes CDR1 SGHAT and CDR2 FQDESV (reference sequence). CDR3 region: CASSSSRTATNEKLFF. The DNA of the CDR3 is TGTGCCAGCAGCTCAAGTAGGACAGCGACTAATGAAAAACTGTTTTTT.

This clonotype was counted between two and nine times. V usage is TRBV30 and J usage is TRBJ2-1, with D tentatively TRBD1 or TRBD2 (6 bases each). Trimming stripped 8 bases from V and 3 bases from J, with 11 bases between. This CDR3 has 12 residues. Germline loops: CDR1 GTSNPN, CDR2 SVGIG (reference sequence). The CDR3 nucleotides read TGTGCCAGCAGGGGACTCTACAATGAGCAGTTCTTC. Translation: CASRGLYNEQFF.

This clonotype was picked up many times. The gene calls are TRBV5-5 and TRBJ1-1; a weak D match, TRBD1 (5 bases). Germline V gives CDR1 SGHKS, CDR2 YYEKEE (reference sequence). The CDR3 consists of 13 residues. Deletions cut 6 bases from V and 0 bases from J, with 9 bases between. The CDR3 spells CASIAGVNTEAFF. The CDR3 DNA reads TGTGCCAGCATCGCGGGGGTGAACACTGAAGCTTTCTTT.

The sample holds many counts of this clonotype. The chain uses TRBV3-1 and TRBJ2-6; unclear D gene. The germline V and J ends were trimmed by 4 bases and 2 bases, with 9 bases remaining between them. Germline CDR1 is LGHDT and CDR2 is YNNKEL (reference sequence). The CDR3 is 15 residues long. The CDR3 here is CASSRGRTGANVLTF. CDR3 sequence (DNA): TGTGCCAGCAGCCGCGGCCGTACTGGGGCCAACGTCCTGACTTTC.

The chain carries TRBV5-8 and TRBJ2-7; D uncertain. The CDR3 totals 13 residues. CDR1 SGHTS and CDR2 YDEGEE come from the germline V gene. Trimming shortened V by 4 bases and J by 5 bases, and 13 bases separated the two germline ends. CDR3: CASSHLARNEQYF. CDR3 nucleotide sequence: TGTGCCAGCAGCCATCTGGCGAGGAACGAGCAGTACTTC. Full variable domain (rest looked up from reference TRBV5-8 and TRBJ2-7): EAGVTQSPTHLIKTRGQQATLRCSPISGHTSVYWYQQALGLGLQFLLWYDEGEERNRGNFPPRFSGRQFPNYSSELNVNALELEDSALYLCASSHLARNEQYFGPGTRLTVT.

Regarding this clonotype: This clone may be a read error of a much larger clone one base away. The gene calls are TRBV5-1 and TRBJ2-3; no definite D call. The CDR3 contains 15 residues. The V gene's germline CDR1 is SGHRS and CDR2 YFSETQ. Here the CDR3 DNA reads TGCGCCAGCAGCTTGGAACAGCCTCTCACAGATACGCAGTGTTTT. Translated: CASSLEQPLTDTQCF.

The genes are TRBV28 and TRBJ2-3, with D possibly matching TRBD1 (7 bases). Deletions cut 2 bases from V and 1 base from J, with 13 bases between. This CDR3 is 16 amino acids long. The germline gives CDR1 MDHEN, CDR2 SYDVKM. The CDR3 loop reads CASSLAGQGGTDTQYF. The CDR3 coding sequence is TGTGCCAGCAGTTTAGCGGGGCAGGGGGGCACAGATACGCAGTATTTT.

This clonotype was counted ten times or more. The J gene is TRBJ2-1, the V gene TRBV7-9, with TRBD2 matching over 7 bases. The CDR3 runs to 14 residues. After removal of 6 bases from V and 6 bases from J, the junction contained 8 bases not matched to a gene. CDR1 is SEHNR and CDR2 is FQNEAQ in the germline V gene (reference sequence). The CDR3 coding sequence is TGTGCCAGCAGGGAGGGAGCGGGGATCAATGAGCAGTTCTTC. Residues: CASREGAGINEQFF.

As for this clonotype: This may stem from a read error, because a much larger clone lies one nucleotide away. This chain links TRBV6-5 with TRBJ2-4; maybe TRBD1 (7 bases). The CDR3 totals 16 residues. Germline V lookup: CDR1 MNHEY, CDR2 SVGAGI. The V end was cut by 0 bases, the J end by 6 bases, with 15 bases between. The CDR3 DNA sequence: TGTGCCAGCAGTTACTCGGAGGGGGCAACCATAAACATTCAGTACTTC. Translating it yields CASSYSEGATINIQYF.

A few counts support this clonotype. V and J are TRBV19 and TRBJ1-5, with D perhaps TRBD1 (6 bases). CDR3 length equals 14 residues. V shed 3 bases and J shed 8 bases, with 14 bases lying between them. Per the germline V gene, CDR1 is LNHDA and CDR2 is SQIVND (reference sequence). The CDR3 DNA follows: TGTGCCAGTAGTATCGTGGCAGGGGATAAGCCCCAGCATTTT. Amino acid sequence: CASSIVAGDKPQHF.

This clonotype showed up many times. V gene TRBV5-1 combines with J gene TRBJ1-2; no firm D call. The germline V gene encodes CDR1 SGHRS and CDR2 YFSETQ. The ends were cut back, 4 bases at V and 8 bases at J, with 18 bases in the middle. This CDR3 is 14 amino acids long. The CDR3 sequence is CASSTADSLGGYTF. The CDR3 region has the DNA TGCGCCAGCAGCACCGCGGACTCCCTGGGAGGCTACACCTTC.

At least ten counts were recorded for this clonotype. The V call is TRBV6-7, the J call TRBJ1-5; 9 bases are shared with TRBD1. TRBV6-7 is noted as an ORF with a role that remains uncertain. This CDR3 has 16 residues. Trimming took 0 bases from V and 4 from J; bases not matched to a gene: 4. The CDR3 DNA follows: TGTGCCAGCAGTTACTCCGGGACAGGGAAAAATCAGCCCCAGCATTTT. Amino acids: CASSYSGTGKNQPQHF.

In its sample, this clonotype was seen many times. The chain combines TRBV6-1 with TRBJ2-7; possible D gene TRBD1, 5 bases. CDR3 size: 14 residues. Trimming took 5 bases from V and 3 from J, leaving 14 bases between them. Looked up from germline, CDR1 is MNHNS and CDR2 is SASEGT. The DNA of the CDR3 is TGTGCCAGCAGTTCGGACAAGTCCTTCTACGAGCAGTACTTC. Protein sequence: CASSSDKSFYEQYF.